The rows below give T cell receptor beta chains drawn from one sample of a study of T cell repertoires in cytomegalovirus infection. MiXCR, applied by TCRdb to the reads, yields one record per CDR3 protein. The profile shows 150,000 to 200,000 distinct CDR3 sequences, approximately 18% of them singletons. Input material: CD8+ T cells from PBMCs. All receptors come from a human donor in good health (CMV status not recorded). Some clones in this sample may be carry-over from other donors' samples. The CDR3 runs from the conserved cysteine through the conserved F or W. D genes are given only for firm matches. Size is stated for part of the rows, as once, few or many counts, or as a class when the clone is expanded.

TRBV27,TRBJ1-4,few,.,TGTGCCAGCAGTTTATTAGGGCCAACTAATGAAAAACTGTTTTTT,CASSLLGPTNEKLFF
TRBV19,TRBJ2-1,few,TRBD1,TGTGCCAGTAGTACCCGTCCCGGGACAGGGGACGCCGCTTACAATGAGCAGTTCTTC,CASSTRPGTGDAAYNEQFF
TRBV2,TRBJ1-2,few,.,TGTGCCAGCAGGGGATCGAATGGCTACACCTTC,CASRGSNGYTF
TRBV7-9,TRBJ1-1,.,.,TGTGCCAGCAGCCCCCGCCTAGGGGCGTCCACTGAAGCTTTCTTT,CASSPRLGASTEAFF
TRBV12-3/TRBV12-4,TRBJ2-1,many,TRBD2,TGTGCCAGCAGTCTAACCGGGACTAGCGCCCACAATGAGCAGTTCTTC,CASSLTGTSAHNEQFF
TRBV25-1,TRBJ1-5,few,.,TGTGCCAGCAGTGAATTCTTGGTGGTGCAGCCCCAGCATTTT,CASSEFLVVQPQHF
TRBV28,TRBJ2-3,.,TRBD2,TGTGCCAGCAGTTCTAATAGCGGGGGGGCAACAGATACGCAGTATTTT,CASSSNSGGATDTQYF
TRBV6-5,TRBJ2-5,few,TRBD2,TGTGCCAGCACCGTAGCGGGGGGCCTACAAGAGACCCAGTACTTC,CASTVAGGLQETQYF
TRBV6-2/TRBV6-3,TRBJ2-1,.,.,TGTGCCAGCACCCCGACGGACTACAATGAGCAGTTCTTC,CASTPTDYNEQFF
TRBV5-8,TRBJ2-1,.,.,TGTGCCAGCAGCTTGATAGCTTTTTCCTTCAATGAGCAGTTCTTC,CASSLIAFSFNEQFF
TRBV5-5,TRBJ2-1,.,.,TGTGCCAGCAGCTTGGAGGGACGGGGTGAGCAGTTCTTC,CASSLEGRGEQFF
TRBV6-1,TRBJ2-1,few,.,TGTGCCAGCAGCCCCCCTTGGACTGAAAACAATGAGCAGTTCTTC,CASSPPWTENNEQFF
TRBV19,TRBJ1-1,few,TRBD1,TGTGCCAGTAGTGTTCAACAACAGGGGGCCCATACTACCTTGAACACTGAAGCTTTCTTT,CASSVQQQGAHTTLNTEAFF
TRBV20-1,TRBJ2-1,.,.,TGCAGTGCCCACCCATACTACGATTACAATGAGCAGTTCTTC,CSAHPYYDYNEQFF
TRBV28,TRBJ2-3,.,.,TGTGCCAGCAGTGTCCAAGGGGATACGCAGTATTTT,CASSVQGDTQYF
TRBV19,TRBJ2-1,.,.,TGTGCCAGTACCGTGGGGGGAAGCTCCTACAATGAGCAGTTCTTC,CASTVGGSSYNEQFF
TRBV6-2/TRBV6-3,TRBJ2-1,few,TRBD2,TGTGCCAGCAGTTACTTCGCTAGCGGAAAATACAATGAGCAGTTCTTC,CASSYFASGKYNEQFF
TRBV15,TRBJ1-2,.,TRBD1,TGTGCCACCAGCAGAGATGGATCGACAGGGTACGGCTACACCTTC,CATSRDGSTGYGYTF
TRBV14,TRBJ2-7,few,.,TGTGCCAGCAGCCATACGGGACTCGAGCATACCTACGAGCAGTACTTC,CASSHTGLEHTYEQYF
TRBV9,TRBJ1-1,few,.,TGTGCCAGCAGCGCGCCGGGACGGTTGAACACTGAAGCTTTCTTT,CASSAPGRLNTEAFF
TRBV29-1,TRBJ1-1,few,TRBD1,TGCAGCGTTGAAGAGGGGACAGGGAGGAACACTGAAGCTTTCTTT,CSVEEGTGRNTEAFF
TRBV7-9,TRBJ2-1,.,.,TGTGCCAGCCATAGCGGCGGAGATTACAATGAGCAGTTCTTC,CASHSGGDYNEQFF
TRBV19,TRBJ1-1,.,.,TGTGCCACGTGGGTAACTTCGAACACTGAAGCTTTCTTT,CATWVTSNTEAFF
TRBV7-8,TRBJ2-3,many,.,TGTGCCACCATGGGGCCTCTCGGGGATACGCAGTATTTT,CATMGPLGDTQYF
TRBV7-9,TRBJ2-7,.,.,TGTGCCAGCAGCGACCGGGACTCCCCATACTACGAGCAGTACTTC,CASSDRDSPYYEQYF
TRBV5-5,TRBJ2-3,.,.,TGTGCCAGCAGCCAGGGTATCGCAGATACGCAGTATTTT,CASSQGIADTQYF
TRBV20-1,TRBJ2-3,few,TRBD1,TGCAGTGCAAAAAGGGACAGGGCGGACACAGATACGCAGTATTTT,CSAKRDRADTDTQYF
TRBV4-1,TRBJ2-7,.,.,TGCGCCAGCAGCCAAGAGAGGGACTGGCCCTACGAGCAGTACTTC,CASSQERDWPYEQYF
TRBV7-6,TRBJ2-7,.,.,TGTGCCAGCAGCCCCTGGCCGCGATCCTCCTACGAGCAGTACTTC,CASSPWPRSSYEQYF
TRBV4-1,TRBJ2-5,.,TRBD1,TGCGCCAGCAGCCAACTCTGGCAGGGGGCCATCCAAGAGACCCAGTACTTC,CASSQLWQGAIQETQYF
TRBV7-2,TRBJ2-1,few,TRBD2,TGTGCCAGCAGCTCGAGACTAGCGGGGTACAATGAGCAGTTCTTC,CASSSRLAGYNEQFF
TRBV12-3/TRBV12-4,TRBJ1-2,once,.,TGTGCCAGCTATTCGATAGGGCAGCAAAGCCCCTATGGCTACACCTTC,CASYSIGQQSPYGYTF
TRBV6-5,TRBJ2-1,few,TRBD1,TGTGCCAGCAGTACCGGGACAGGGATAAATGAGCAGTTCTTC,CASSTGTGINEQFF
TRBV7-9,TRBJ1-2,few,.,TGTGCCAGCAGCTCGTTAATCGAGAGAGCTAACTATGGCTACACCTTC,CASSSLIERANYGYTF
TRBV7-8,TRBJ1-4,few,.,TGTGCCAGCAGCCCCTACAGGAGGTCTAATGAAAAACTGTTTTTT,CASSPYRRSNEKLFF
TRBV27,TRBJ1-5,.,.,TGTGCCAGCAGTTTCAGCCCGGGAGGGGATCAGCCCCAGCATTTT,CASSFSPGGDQPQHF
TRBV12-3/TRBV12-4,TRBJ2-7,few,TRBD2,TGTGCCAGCGGGACTAGCGGCTTCTACGAGCAGTACTTC,CASGTSGFYEQYF
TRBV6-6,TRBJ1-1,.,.,TGTGCCAGCGGGGAGAGTAACACTGAAGCTTTCTTT,CASGESNTEAFF
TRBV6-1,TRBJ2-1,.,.,TGTGCCAGCAGCCGGGCCAACAATGAGCAGTTCTTC,CASSRANNEQFF
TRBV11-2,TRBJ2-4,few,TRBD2,TGTGCCTGGGGGGGGTTAGCCAAAAACATTCAGTACTTC,CAWGGLAKNIQYF
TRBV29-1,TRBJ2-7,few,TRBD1,TGCAGCGCTGGGCGACAGGGTAAAACCTACGAGCAGTACTTC,CSAGRQGKTYEQYF
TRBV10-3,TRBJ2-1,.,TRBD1,TGTGCCATCAGTGCAGAGGACAGGGGGATCTACAATGAGCAGTTCTTC,CAISAEDRGIYNEQFF
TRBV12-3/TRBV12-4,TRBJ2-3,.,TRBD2,TGTGCCAGCAGTTTAACGGGGGGGTTTGCAGATACGCAGTATTTT,CASSLTGGFADTQYF
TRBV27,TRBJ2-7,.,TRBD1,TGTGCCAGCAGTTTCGGACAGGGGGCCCGCTACGAGCAGTACTTC,CASSFGQGARYEQYF
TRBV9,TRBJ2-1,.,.,TGTGCCAGCAGTGCGAAGGACTTGGGGGCTGCCAATGAGCAGTTCTTC,CASSAKDLGAANEQFF
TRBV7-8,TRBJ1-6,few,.,TGTGCCAGCAGCTTAGCCCTCGGGGGCGCGGCACCCCTCCACTTT,CASSLALGGAAPLHF
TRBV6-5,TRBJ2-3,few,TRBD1,TGTGCCAGCAGCCATCCGGGACAGGGGACCGATACGCAGTATTTT,CASSHPGQGTDTQYF
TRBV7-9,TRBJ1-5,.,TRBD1,TGTGCCAGCAGCTTAGCGCTGGGGACAGGGCCCCTTCCTTCAAATCAGCCCCAGCATTTT,CASSLALGTGPLPSNQPQHF
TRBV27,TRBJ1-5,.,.,TGTGCCAGCAGTTTAATCAATCAGCCCCAGCATTTT,CASSLINQPQHF
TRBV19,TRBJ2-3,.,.,TGTGCCAGTAGTATAGCCCCGGTTAGCACAGATACGCAGTATTTT,CASSIAPVSTDTQYF